The 5 T cell receptor beta chains below come from one sample, sequenced in a study of blood T cell repertoires in COVID-19. TCRdb keeps only in-frame clones here, not all; method: immunoSEQ multiplex PCR. There are over 130,000 clones in the sample; approximately 86% occur only once, and about 4% lies in the top ten. The sequenced sample was peripheral blood. The receptors derive from a woman in her sixties with active or convalescent COVID-19.

This rearrangement joins TRBV19 to TRBJ2-6, with 10 bases identical to TRBD1. The ends lost 6 bases at V and 0 bases at J; junction bases unmatched: 11. The CDR3 totals 19 residues. Germline V gene sequence: CDR1 LNHDA, CDR2 SQIVND (reference sequence). The CDR3 region is CASRTSGTGVFSGANVLTF. CDR3 nucleotides: TGTGCCAGTAGGACATCCGGGACAGGGGTCTTCTCTGGGGCCAACGTCCTGACTTTC.

In its sample, this clone was seen a few times. CDR3 loop: CAIGRGLGTEAFF. The DNA for the CDR3 is TGTGCCATCGGCAGGGGGCTCGGCACTGAAGCTTTCTTT. The V call is TRBV10-3, the J call TRBJ1-1; 8 nucleotides match TRBD1. The CDR3 extends over 13 amino acids. With 8 bases clipped from V and 4 bases from J, the junction kept 6 bases outside the gene matches. Germline loops: CDR1 ENHRY, CDR2 SYGVKD.

This clone appeared a single time. The chain has TRBV10-3 and TRBJ2-3; TRBD2 is a possible D gene (5 bases). The germline gives CDR1 ENHRY, CDR2 SYGVKD. The CDR3 is 17 residues long. V gave up 0 bases and J gave up 7 bases, with 20 bases separating them. The CDR3, as DNA: TGTGCCATCAGTGAGTCGAGAGTTCCTCCGGGGTGGAATACGCAGTATTTT. Translated: CAISESRVPPGWNTQYF.

This rearrangement joins TRBV5-8 to TRBJ1-5; perhaps TRBD1 as D (5 bases). Germline loops: CDR1 SGHTS, CDR2 YDEGEE. The CDR3 sequence is 13 residues long. Trimming pared 4 bases from V and 6 bases from J, leaving 11 bases between. CDR3 protein: CASSGGEGQPQHF. The CDR3 coding sequence is TGTGCCAGCAGCGGGGGGGAAGGTCAGCCCCAGCATTTT.

V is TRBV25-1 and J is TRBJ2-5; 8 nucleotides agree with TRBD1. The CDR3 is 14 amino acids. J gave up 5 bases and V 5 bases, and 7 bases lay outside the gene matches. Germline lookup yields CDR1 MGHDK and CDR2 SYGVNS. CDR3 DNA: TGTGCCAGCAGTCCCGGGACAGGTACTGAGACCCAGTACTTC. Protein: CASSPGTGTETQYF.